This is a list of T cell receptor beta chains from one sample in a study of T cell repertoires in cytomegalovirus infection. TCRdb re-analysed the reads in MiXCR, keeping a single row per CDR3 protein. The sample includes approximately 170,000 distinct CDR3 sequences, around 14% of them seen just once. Sequencing used PBMCs. The receptors stem from a human donor in good health (CMV status not recorded). Some clones in this sample may be carry-over from other donors' samples. Each CDR3 is given with its conserved first and last residue. D genes are given only for firm matches. For some rows the clone size is stated as once, few or many, or as a class when expanded; others skip it.

TRBV6-2/TRBV6-3	-	TRBJ2-1	-	CASTPAGPYNEQFF	TGTGCCAGCACCCCCGCGGGACCCTACAATGAGCAGTTCTTC
TRBV14	-	TRBJ1-2	TRBD1	CASSPPDRDPYGYTF	TGTGCCAGCAGCCCCCCAGACAGGGACCCCTATGGCTACACCTTC
TRBV15	-	TRBJ1-3	-	CATSMTGLWNTIYF	TGTGCCACCAGCATGACAGGACTTTGGAACACCATATATTTT
TRBV2	few	TRBJ1-5	-	CASSPWGPGLNQPQHF	TGTGCCAGCAGTCCCTGGGGACCGGGCCTCAATCAGCCCCAGCATTTT
TRBV5-6	few	TRBJ1-1	-	CASSATQLNTEAFF	TGTGCCAGCAGCGCAACACAGCTTAACACTGAAGCTTTCTTT
TRBV28	few	TRBJ2-3	TRBD2	CASSLWGSGTLTDTQYF	TGTGCCAGCAGTTTATGGGGTAGCGGGACCTTAACAGATACGCAGTATTTT
TRBV6-1	few	TRBJ1-5	-	CASADHSGGNQPQHF	TGTGCCAGCGCCGACCATTCGGGCGGGAATCAGCCCCAGCATTTT
TRBV2	-	TRBJ1-2	-	CASTWGRGGYTF	TGTGCCAGCACCTGGGGGCGAGGGGGCTACACCTTC
TRBV10-3	many	TRBJ1-5	-	CAISESLGTQPQHF	TGTGCCATCAGTGAGTCGTTGGGGACACAGCCCCAGCATTTT
TRBV12-3/TRBV12-4	-	TRBJ1-2	-	CASSLAAGAGYTF	TGTGCCAGCAGTTTAGCGGCGGGGGCTGGCTACACCTTC
TRBV28	many	TRBJ1-5	-	CASSPRGGSNQPQHF	TGTGCCAGCAGTCCCCGGGGGGGAAGCAATCAGCCCCAGCATTTT
TRBV11-2	many	TRBJ1-5	-	CASSSLGSNQPQHF	TGTGCCAGCAGCTCACTGGGTAGCAATCAGCCCCAGCATTTT
TRBV29-1	-	TRBJ2-5	TRBD2	CSVGRASGFQETQYF	TGCAGCGTTGGGCGGGCTAGCGGGTTTCAAGAGACCCAGTACTTC
TRBV10-3	many	TRBJ2-3	-	CAISSSRVQGGTDTQYF	TGTGCCATCAGTTCCTCCAGGGTACAGGGCGGGACAGATACGCAGTATTTT
TRBV11-2	many	TRBJ2-1	-	CASSLDRVNEQFF	TGTGCCAGCAGCTTAGACAGGGTTAATGAGCAGTTCTTC
TRBV5-5	medium-sized	TRBJ2-1	-	CASSFYPGPYNEQFF	TGTGCCAGCAGCTTCTATCCTGGACCCTACAATGAGCAGTTCTTC
TRBV4-1	few	TRBJ1-1	-	CASSQDILTLNTEAFF	TGCGCCAGCAGCCAAGACATCCTTACACTGAACACTGAAGCTTTCTTT
TRBV12-3/TRBV12-4	many	TRBJ2-7	-	CASSLRGQDYEQYF	TGTGCCAGCAGTTTACGGGGGCAGGACTACGAGCAGTACTTC
TRBV20-1	many	TRBJ2-5	-	CSALPRDPPLRAQYF	TGCAGTGCTCTTCCCCGGGACCCCCCCCTGCGGGCCCAGTACTTC
TRBV19	-	TRBJ2-7	-	CASSIGLRGKEYF	TGTGCCAGTAGTATAGGGTTGCGGGGAAAGGAGTACTTC
TRBV19	-	TRBJ1-1	-	CATNREGGTEAFF	TGTGCCACCAACCGGGAGGGAGGCACTGAAGCTTTCTTT
TRBV29-1	-	TRBJ2-7	-	CSVASTLSYEQYF	TGCAGCGTTGCTAGCACCCTCTCCTACGAGCAGTACTTC
TRBV28	many	TRBJ2-3	TRBD2	CASSFRLAVLTDTQYF	TGTGCCAGCAGTTTTAGGCTAGCGGTCCTCACAGATACGCAGTATTTT
TRBV10-3	-	TRBJ2-1	-	CAISPAGWGDNEQFF	TGTGCCATCAGCCCGGCTGGGTGGGGGGACAATGAGCAGTTCTTC
TRBV4-1	few	TRBJ2-7	-	CASSRRDSSPDEQYF	TGCGCCAGCAGCCGCAGAGACTCCTCACCCGACGAGCAGTACTTC
TRBV7-9	many	TRBJ1-2	TRBD1	CASSGQEKMNYGYTF	TGTGCCAGCAGCGGACAGGAGAAAATGAACTATGGCTACACCTTC
TRBV11-1	many	TRBJ1-5	TRBD1	CASSSSPQGARQPQHF	TGTGCCAGCAGCTCTTCTCCACAGGGGGCGCGTCAGCCCCAGCATTTT
TRBV20-1	few	TRBJ2-2	TRBD2	CSARTSGNTGELFF	TGCAGTGCTAGAACTAGCGGTAACACCGGGGAGCTGTTTTTT
TRBV27	few	TRBJ2-7	-	CASSSLGGAFYEQYF	TGTGCCAGCAGTTCCCTAGGCGGAGCTTTTTACGAGCAGTACTTC
TRBV5-6	few	TRBJ2-3	TRBD1	CASSLTLRQGPESDTQYF	TGTGCCAGCAGCTTGACCCTACGACAGGGGCCGGAGTCAGATACGCAGTATTTT
TRBV7-6	many	TRBJ2-1	TRBD1	CASSSGTGANNEQFF	TGTGCCAGCAGCTCCGGGACAGGGGCAAACAATGAGCAGTTCTTC
TRBV15	many	TRBJ1-5	TRBD1	CATSRERDSLNQPQHF	TGTGCCACCAGCAGAGAGCGGGACAGCTTGAATCAGCCCCAGCATTTT
TRBV11-3	many	TRBJ2-2	-	CASSGRGPNTGELFF	TGTGCCAGCAGCGGACGGGGACCGAACACCGGGGAGCTGTTTTTT
TRBV6-1	many	TRBJ2-5	TRBD1	CASRPDRAIQETQYF	TGTGCCAGCAGACCGGACAGGGCCATTCAAGAGACCCAGTACTTC
TRBV29-1	-	TRBJ2-4	TRBD1	CSVSPGQGTKNIQYF	TGCAGCGTTTCTCCGGGACAGGGTACCAAAAACATTCAGTACTTC
TRBV5-1	few	TRBJ1-2	-	CASSSRTEYGYTF	TGCGCCAGCAGCTCCCGGACGGAATATGGCTACACCTTC
TRBV7-2	many	TRBJ2-3	-	CASSSVLGPDTQYF	TGTGCCAGCAGCTCCGTTTTGGGCCCGGATACGCAGTATTTT
TRBV14	many	TRBJ2-5	TRBD2	CASRPTGGPETQYF	TGTGCCAGCAGACCAACGGGGGGGCCGGAGACCCAGTACTTC
TRBV28	few	TRBJ2-7	-	CASRRAERVREQYF	TGTGCCAGTCGGCGGGCCGAGAGGGTACGTGAGCAGTACTTC
TRBV7-6	many	TRBJ2-1	-	CASSSSWGDNEQFF	TGTGCCAGCAGCTCTTCCTGGGGGGACAATGAGCAGTTCTTC
TRBV9	-	TRBJ1-1	-	CASSVTLNTEAFF	TGTGCCAGCAGCGTAACGTTGAACACTGAAGCTTTCTTT
TRBV25-1	many	TRBJ1-3	-	CASKPSGAGNTIYF	TGTGCCAGCAAGCCTTCGGGGGCTGGAAACACCATATATTTT
TRBV7-2	many	TRBJ2-5	TRBD1	CASSLMGQDQETQYF	TGTGCCAGCAGCTTGATGGGACAGGACCAAGAGACCCAGTACTTC
TRBV27	many	TRBJ1-4	-	CASSPVEATNEKLFF	TGTGCCAGCAGTCCTGTGGAGGCAACTAATGAAAAACTGTTTTTT
TRBV7-3	many	TRBJ1-5	-	CASSLTGQSNQPQHF	TGTGCCAGCAGCTTAACGGGACAAAGCAATCAGCCCCAGCATTTT
TRBV24-1	-	TRBJ1-1	-	CATSDPRAGRTEAFF	TGTGCCACCAGTGATCCGCGGGCAGGGCGGACTGAAGCTTTCTTT
TRBV7-9	many	TRBJ2-5	-	CASSRSSGRTGETQYF	TGTGCCAGCAGTCGAAGCAGCGGGCGCACGGGAGAGACCCAGTACTTC
TRBV28	-	TRBJ2-3	-	CASSLFGGDTQYF	TGTGCCAGCAGTTTATTTGGGGGGGATACGCAGTATTTT
TRBV4-3	many	TRBJ2-2	-	CASSQGELNTGELFF	TGCGCCAGCAGCCAGGGCGAACTGAACACCGGGGAGCTGTTTTTT
TRBV10-3	-	TRBJ1-2	-	CAISAEGDGYTF	TGTGCCATCAGTGCGGAGGGCGATGGCTACACCTTC
TRBV7-3	-	TRBJ2-1	-	CASSLIPGVNNEQFF	TGTGCCAGCAGCTTAATCCCGGGGGTCAACAATGAGCAGTTCTTC
TRBV5-1	-	TRBJ2-5	TRBD2	CASSWGLAQETQYF	TGCGCCAGCAGCTGGGGACTAGCCCAAGAGACCCAGTACTTC
TRBV10-2	few	TRBJ2-5	TRBD2	CASRDGAGGPLYQETQYF	TGCGCCAGCAGGGACGGAGCGGGAGGGCCTTTGTACCAAGAGACCCAGTACTTC
TRBV23-1	few	TRBJ2-1	TRBD2	CAQFSGRIYNEQFF	TGCGCCCAATTTAGCGGGAGGATATACAATGAGCAGTTCTTC
TRBV6-6	few	TRBJ2-7	-	CASRAGQIEQYF	TGTGCCAGCAGAGCGGGACAGATCGAGCAGTACTTC
TRBV7-9	-	TRBJ2-7	TRBD1	CASGGDRSYEQYF	TGTGCCAGCGGCGGGGACAGGTCCTACGAGCAGTACTTC
TRBV6-2/TRBV6-3	many	TRBJ1-1	TRBD1	CASSTPTGAYTEAFF	TGTGCCAGCAGTACACCAACAGGGGCCTACACTGAAGCTTTCTTT
TRBV7-2	many	TRBJ2-3	-	CASSSFPPDTQYF	TGTGCCAGCAGCTCATTCCCCCCAGATACGCAGTATTTT